The source of this T cell receptor beta chain is a study of T cell changes during pregnancy in multiple sclerosis. TCRdb's copy holds only in-frame clones and misses some; the assay was immunoSEQ multiplex PCR. The profile shows fewer than 90,000 clones, 93% of them singletons. The germline CDR1 and CDR2 sequences are SGHRS and YFSETQ. CDR3 length: 16 amino acids. V trimming: 5 bases; J trimming: 1 base; junction bases outside the gene matches: 4. The sequencing here drew on peripheral blood, taken in the third trimester of pregnancy. This TCR was recovered from a female donor in good health, enrolled as a control in a pregnancy study. The V call is TRBV5-1, the J call TRBJ2-6, with TRBD1 matching 9 bases. CDR3 nucleotide sequence: TGCGCCAGCAGTGGGACAGGGTATTCTGGGGCCAACGTCCTGACTTTC. Protein product: CASSGTGYSGANVLTF. The full variable domain, completed using reference TRBV5-1 and TRBJ2-6, is KAGVTQTPRYLIKTRGQQVTLSCSPISGHRSVSWYQQTPGQGLQFLFEYFSETQRNKGNFPGRFSGRQFSNSRSEMNVSTLELGDSALYLCASSGTGYSGANVLTFGAGSRLTVL.